A selection of T cell receptor beta chains follows, all from one sample in a study of T cell responses to AZD1222 COVID-19 vaccine. Profiled with immunoSEQ multiplex PCR; TCRdb holds only in-frame clones, not every one. The sample yields approximately 150,000 clones, roughly 89% seen once. The specimen comprised peripheral blood, sampled on day 0 of AZD1222 vaccination. The source of these receptors is an adult in good health. Each CDR3 is given with its conserved first and last residue. Rows give clone size only sometimes, using once, few, many, or a class for an expanded clone.

v_call,j_call,clone_size,cdr3_aa
TRBV19,TRBJ1-6,NA,CASSMPGTANSPLHF
TRBV7-9,TRBJ1-3,NA,CASSLAGQLAGNTIYF
TRBV6-2/TRBV6-3,TRBJ2-1,NA,CASSRGGLSYNEQFF
TRBV13,TRBJ2-3,NA,CASSFRTDTQYF
TRBV7-6,TRBJ2-1,NA,CASSLEASGSYNEQFF
TRBV7-9,TRBJ2-2,NA,CASSFLGPRNTGELFF
TRBV18,TRBJ1-2,NA,CASSEQGGDYGYTF
TRBV5-1,TRBJ2-1,once,CASSLPGTSGRSNEQFF
TRBV2,TRBJ1-4,NA,CASSQGNEKLFF
TRBV30,TRBJ1-5,NA,CAWSVRVEGRQPQHF
TRBV5-1,TRBJ2-7,once,CASSWSGQGYEQYF
TRBV7-2,TRBJ2-7,NA,CASSLSGRAREQYF
TRBV5-6,TRBJ1-6,NA,CASSLGGSSYNSPLHF
TRBV27,TRBJ1-3,NA,CASSFRGAGNTIYF
TRBV19,TRBJ2-1,NA,CASRPRGNTYNEQFF
TRBV7-9,TRBJ2-5,NA,CASSFLSETQYF
TRBV10-3,TRBJ2-3,NA,CAISPAGGPADTQYF
TRBV29-1,TRBJ2-3,NA,CSVDRRDRGSDTQYF
TRBV21-1,TRBJ2-1,NA,CASSKPRDSSGSPSSYNEQFF
TRBV2,TRBJ1-2,NA,CASSDRSPKEGYTF
TRBV7-9,TRBJ2-7,NA,CASSLEAAGSSYEQYF
TRBV18,TRBJ2-5,NA,CASSPPWGQETQYF
TRBV28,TRBJ1-1,NA,CASKTGLNTEAFF
TRBV5-1,TRBJ2-2,NA,CASSWTFGPGELFF
TRBV6-6,TRBJ2-7,NA,CASTPGQGTYEQYF
TRBV7-9,TRBJ1-6,NA,CASQPGTGNSPLHF
TRBV4-2,TRBJ2-1,NA,CASSQRTDSSYNEQFF
TRBV19,TRBJ2-7,NA,CASSAHLVAGVFHEQYF
TRBV28,TRBJ2-1,NA,CASSQLNPPFREQFF
TRBV4-2,TRBJ2-7,NA,CGSSQGQGTYEQYF
TRBV19,TRBJ1-6,NA,CASSPTAQGGSPLHF
TRBV12-3/TRBV12-4,TRBJ1-5,NA,CASSLTSNQPQHF
TRBV5-1,TRBJ2-1,NA,CASSIWTSGRPEQFF
TRBV30,TRBJ1-1,once,CAWSVGSGMVQGTEAFF
TRBV6-5,TRBJ1-1,NA,CASSYSLGTDTEAFF
TRBV23-1,TRBJ1-2,NA,CASSQPPLSGYTF
TRBV10-3,TRBJ2-7,once,CAISESVRGGSIHEQYF
TRBV25-1,TRBJ1-2,NA,CASSTGAYGYTF
TRBV7-2,TRBJ1-5,NA,CASSRDSRNQPQHF
TRBV5-4,TRBJ1-2,once,CASSLAPDTNYGYTF
TRBV28,TRBJ2-6,NA,CASSPPPSGANVLTF
TRBV5-4,TRBJ1-1,NA,CASSLAPGAVDTEAFF
TRBV24-1,TRBJ2-2,NA,CATNRDGTNTGELFF
TRBV3-1/TRBV3-2,TRBJ1-6,NA,CASSQEGSSYNSPLHF
TRBV7-8,TRBJ1-5,NA,CASSLVDPQPQHF
TRBV6-5,TRBJ1-1,NA,CASSYRDRGEAFF
TRBV3-1/TRBV3-2,TRBJ1-3,NA,CASSMTGSGNTIYF
TRBV28,TRBJ1-1,NA,CASEETDRPGTEAFF
TRBV7-9,TRBJ1-5,many,CASSLGTGPGQPQHF
TRBV11-2,TRBJ2-7,NA,CASSEQGGEQYF